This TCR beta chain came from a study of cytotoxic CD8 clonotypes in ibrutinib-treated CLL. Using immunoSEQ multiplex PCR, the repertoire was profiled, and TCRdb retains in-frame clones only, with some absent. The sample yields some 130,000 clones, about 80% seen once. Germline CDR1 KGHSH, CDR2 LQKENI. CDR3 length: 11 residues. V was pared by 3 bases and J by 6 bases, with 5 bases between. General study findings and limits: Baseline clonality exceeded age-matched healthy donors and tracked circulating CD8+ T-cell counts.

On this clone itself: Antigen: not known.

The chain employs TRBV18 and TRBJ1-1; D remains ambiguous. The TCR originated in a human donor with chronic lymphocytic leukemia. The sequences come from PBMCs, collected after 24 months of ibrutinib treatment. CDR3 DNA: TGTGCCAGCTCACCGGAATCTGAAGCTTTCTTT. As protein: CASSPESEAFF.